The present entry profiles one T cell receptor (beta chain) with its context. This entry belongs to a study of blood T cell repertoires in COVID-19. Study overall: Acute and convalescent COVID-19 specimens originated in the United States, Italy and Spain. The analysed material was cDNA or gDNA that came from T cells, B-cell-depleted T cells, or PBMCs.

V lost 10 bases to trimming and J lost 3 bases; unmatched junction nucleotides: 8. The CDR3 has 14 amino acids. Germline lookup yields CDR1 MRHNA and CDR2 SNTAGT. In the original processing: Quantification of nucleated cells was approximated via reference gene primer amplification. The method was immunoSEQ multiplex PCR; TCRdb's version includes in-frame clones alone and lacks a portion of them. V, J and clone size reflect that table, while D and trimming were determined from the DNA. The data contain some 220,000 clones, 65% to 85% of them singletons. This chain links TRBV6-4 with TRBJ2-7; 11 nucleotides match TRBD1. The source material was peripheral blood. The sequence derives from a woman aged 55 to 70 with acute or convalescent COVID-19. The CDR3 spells CATPRDRGDYEQYF. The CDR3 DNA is TGTGCCACCCCCCGGGACAGGGGGGACTACGAGCAGTACTTC.